This paragraph reports one T cell receptor beta chain. Its antigen remains undetermined. No much larger clone exists at a distance of one base, and base qualities are not known. This sample was taken from a study of control samples from healthy donors and cancer patients (TCRdb year 2020). V lost 3 bases and J lost 4 bases, and the count of bases not matched to a germline gene is 3. Its CDR3 holds 13 amino acids, cysteine through phenylalanine. The entry retains the CDR3 DNA only, 39 bases that are in frame from base 1. CDR1 DFQATT and CDR2 SNEGSKA are derived from the germline V gene (reference sequence). The receptor library was made with the immunoSEQ multiplex PCR assay. The immuneACCESS repertoire file appears here via TCRdb, limited to in-frame rearrangements. These files lack a portion of the clones; in checked studies, under half of the deficit traces to unresolved V genes, and the cause of the others is not known. The sample table shows about 130,000 clones, and roughly 90% are seen once. Less than 2.5% of the sample is held by the ten biggest clonotypes.

The chain links TRBV20-1 with TRBJ1-3, with TRBD1 identical over 7 junction bases. This TCR was recovered from a man aged 18 to 30 in good health. The sequenced material came from blood. CDR3 protein: CSASTGAGNTIYF. DNA sequence: TGCAGTGCTAGTACAGGGGCCGGAAACACCATATATTTT.